This T cell receptor (beta chain) was sequenced during a study of CD4+ T cells in melanoma. Regarding the study as a whole: CD8+ T cell, macrophage and B cell function reportedly correlated with neoantigen-specific CD4+ T cells. In melanoma, neoantigen-specific CD4+ T cells reportedly differed in differentiation state.

Libraries were prepared by immunoSEQ multiplex PCR; TCRdb keeps only in-frame clonotypes and omits some of them. The data contain more than 110,000 clones, roughly 91% of them singletons. This CDR3 region has 15 residues. Germline CDR1 and CDR2: MNHNS and SASEGT. Trimming removed 1 base at V and 8 bases at J, with 17 bases between. On this clone itself: What it binds is not known.

The receptor's source is a human donor with melanoma. The chain has TRBV6-1 and TRBJ1-2, with unresolved D. The CDR3 region has the DNA TGTGCCAGCAGTGAAGGAGCCAGAAGTCTTATCGGCTACACCTTC. Translation: CASSEGARSLIGYTF.